This T cell receptor (beta chain) came from a study of shared clonotypes between healthy human individuals. The CDR3 has 16 residues. Trimming removed 2 bases from V and 4 bases from J; junction bases left unmatched: 5. The germline V gene has CDR1 MGHRA and CDR2 YSYEKL. Points from the study as a whole: A few donors shared about 5% of their naive CD4 clonotypes.

This clone was detected only once. What it recognizes is unknown. The repertoire was sequenced with immunoSEQ multiplex PCR; TCRdb's copy has only in-frame clones and lacks some. The sample gives 550,000 to 650,000 clones, about 95% of which show up once; less than 0.13% is in the top ten. CD45RO-negative, CCR7-selected cells formed the naive CD8 fraction, which excluded terminally differentiated effector memory CD45RA+ cells. This TCR was sampled from a woman aged 30 to 39 in good health. The sample taken for sequencing was naive CD8+ T cells sorted from blood. The chain uses TRBV4-1 and TRBJ2-7; 13 bases are shared with TRBD2. This CDR3 reads CASSQLAGLAGYEQYF. CDR3 sequence (DNA): TGCGCCAGCAGCCAACTTGCGGGACTAGCGGGATACGAGCAGTACTTC.